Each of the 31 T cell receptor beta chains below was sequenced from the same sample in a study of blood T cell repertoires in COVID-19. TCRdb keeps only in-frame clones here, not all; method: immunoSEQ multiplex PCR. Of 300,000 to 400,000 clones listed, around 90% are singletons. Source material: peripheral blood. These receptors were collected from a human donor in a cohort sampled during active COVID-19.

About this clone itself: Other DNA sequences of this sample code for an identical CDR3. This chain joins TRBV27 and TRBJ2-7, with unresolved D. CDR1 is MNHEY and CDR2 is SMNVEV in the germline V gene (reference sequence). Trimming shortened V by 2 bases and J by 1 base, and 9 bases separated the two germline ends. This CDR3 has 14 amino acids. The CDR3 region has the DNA TGTGCCAGCAGTTTAGCCCCGGGTTCCTACGAGCAGTACTTC. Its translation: CASSLAPGSYEQYF.

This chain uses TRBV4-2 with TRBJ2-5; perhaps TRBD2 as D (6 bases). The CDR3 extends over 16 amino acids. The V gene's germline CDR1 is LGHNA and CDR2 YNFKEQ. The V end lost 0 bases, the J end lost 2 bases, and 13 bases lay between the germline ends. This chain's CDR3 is CASSQDASDGQETQYF. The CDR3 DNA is TGTGCCAGCAGCCAAGACGCTAGCGACGGGCAAGAGACCCAGTACTTC.

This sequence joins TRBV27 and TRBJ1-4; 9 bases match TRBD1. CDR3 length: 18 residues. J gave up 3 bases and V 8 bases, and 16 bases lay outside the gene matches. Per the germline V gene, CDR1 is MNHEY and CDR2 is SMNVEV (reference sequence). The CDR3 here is CASGENRGRVTANEKLFF. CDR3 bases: TGTGCCAGCGGCGAGAACAGGGGGCGCGTGACGGCTAATGAAAAACTGTTTTTT.

CDR3 residues: CASSQDSNQPQHF. The CDR3 DNA sequence: TGTGCCAGCAGTCAGGATAGCAATCAGCCCCAGCATTTT. The V call is TRBV28, the J call TRBJ1-5, with D uncertain. Trimming took 5 bases from V and 0 from J, leaving 5 bases between them. CDR3 size: 13 residues. The germline gives CDR1 MDHEN, CDR2 SYDVKM.

CDR3 loop: CASSLLVGTGRNEKLFF. The CDR3 DNA reads TGTGCCAGCAGTTTATTAGTCGGGACAGGCCGTAATGAAAAACTGTTTTTT. The J gene is TRBJ1-4, the V gene TRBV27; 8 positions match TRBD1. V was clipped by 1 base and J by 4 bases; unmatched bases: 8. The CDR3 has 17 amino acids. The V gene's germline CDR1 is MNHEY and CDR2 SMNVEV (reference sequence).

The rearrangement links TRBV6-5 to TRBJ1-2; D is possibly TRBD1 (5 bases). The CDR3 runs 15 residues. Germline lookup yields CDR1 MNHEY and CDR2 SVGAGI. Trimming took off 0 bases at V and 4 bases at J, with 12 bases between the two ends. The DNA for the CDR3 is TGTGCCAGCAGTTACTCCGGGGGGGGTTTCTATGGCTACACCTTC. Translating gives CASSYSGGGFYGYTF.

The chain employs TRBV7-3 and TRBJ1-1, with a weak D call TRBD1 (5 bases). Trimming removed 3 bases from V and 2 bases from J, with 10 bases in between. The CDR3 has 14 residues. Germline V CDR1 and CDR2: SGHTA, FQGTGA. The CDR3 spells CASSLTATNTEAFF. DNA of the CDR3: TGTGCCAGCAGCTTGACAGCAACCAACACTGAAGCTTTCTTT. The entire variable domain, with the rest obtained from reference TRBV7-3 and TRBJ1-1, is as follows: GAGVSQTPSNKVTEKGKYVELRCDPISGHTALYWYRQSLGQGPEFLIYFQGTGAADDSGLPNDRFFAVRPEGSVSTLKIQRTERGDSAVYLCASSLTATNTEAFFGQGTRLTVV.

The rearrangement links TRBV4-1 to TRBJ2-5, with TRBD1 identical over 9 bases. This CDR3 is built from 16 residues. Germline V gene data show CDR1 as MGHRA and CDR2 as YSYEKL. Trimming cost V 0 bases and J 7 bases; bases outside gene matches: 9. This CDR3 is CASSQEPTGGGGTQYF. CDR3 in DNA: TGCGCCAGCAGCCAAGAGCCTACAGGGGGCGGAGGGACCCAGTACTTC.

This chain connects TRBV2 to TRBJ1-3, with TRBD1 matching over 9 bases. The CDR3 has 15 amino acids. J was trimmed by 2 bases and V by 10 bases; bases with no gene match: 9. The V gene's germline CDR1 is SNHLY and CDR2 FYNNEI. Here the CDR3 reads CATRDREFPGNTIYF. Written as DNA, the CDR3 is TGTGCCACCCGGGACAGGGAATTCCCTGGAAACACCATATATTTT.

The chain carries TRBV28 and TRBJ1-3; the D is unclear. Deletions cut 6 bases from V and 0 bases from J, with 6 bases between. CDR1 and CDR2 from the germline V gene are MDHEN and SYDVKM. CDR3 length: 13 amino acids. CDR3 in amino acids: CASRPGSGNTIYF. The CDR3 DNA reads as TGTGCCAGCAGACCCGGCTCTGGAAACACCATATATTTT.

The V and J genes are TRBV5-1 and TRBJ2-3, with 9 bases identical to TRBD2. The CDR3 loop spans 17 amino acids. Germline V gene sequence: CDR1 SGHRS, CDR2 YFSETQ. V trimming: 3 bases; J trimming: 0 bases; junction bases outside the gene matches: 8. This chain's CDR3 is CASSSQAGGGSTDTQYF. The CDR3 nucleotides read TGCGCCAGCAGCTCGCAAGCGGGGGGCGGTAGCACAGATACGCAGTATTTT.

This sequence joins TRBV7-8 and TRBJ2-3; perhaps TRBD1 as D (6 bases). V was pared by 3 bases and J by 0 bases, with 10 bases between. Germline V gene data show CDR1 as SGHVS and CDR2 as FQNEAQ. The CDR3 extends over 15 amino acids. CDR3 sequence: CASSFVDSSTDTQYF. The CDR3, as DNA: TGTGCCAGCAGCTTCGTGGACAGTAGCACAGATACGCAGTATTTT.

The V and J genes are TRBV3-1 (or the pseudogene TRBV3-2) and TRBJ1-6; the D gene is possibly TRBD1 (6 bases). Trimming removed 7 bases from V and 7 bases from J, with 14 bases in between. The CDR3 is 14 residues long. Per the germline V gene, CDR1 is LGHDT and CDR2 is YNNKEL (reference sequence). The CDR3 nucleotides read TGTGCCAGCAACACAAGGGACAAAAATTCACCCCTCCACTTT. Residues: CASNTRDKNSPLHF.

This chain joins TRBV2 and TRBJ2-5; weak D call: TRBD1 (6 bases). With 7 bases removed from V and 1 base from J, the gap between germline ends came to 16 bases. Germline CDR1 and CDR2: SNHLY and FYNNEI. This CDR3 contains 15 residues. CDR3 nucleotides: TGTGCCAGCACCAAACCTACAGGGACCCAAGAGACCCAGTACTTC. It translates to CASTKPTGTQETQYF. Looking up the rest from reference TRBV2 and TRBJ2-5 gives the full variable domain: EPEVTQTPSHQVTQMGQEVILRCVPISNHLYFYWYRQILGQKVEFLVSFYNNEISEKSEIFDDQFSVERPDGSNFTLKIRSTKLEDSAMYFCASTKPTGTQETQYFGPGTRLLVL.

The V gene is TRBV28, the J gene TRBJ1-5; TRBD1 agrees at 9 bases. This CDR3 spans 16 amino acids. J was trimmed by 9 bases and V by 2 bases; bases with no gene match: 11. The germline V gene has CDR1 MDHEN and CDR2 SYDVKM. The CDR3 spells CASSLGRTGEMAPQHF. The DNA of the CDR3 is TGTGCCAGCAGTTTAGGTCGGACAGGGGAGATGGCGCCCCAGCATTTT. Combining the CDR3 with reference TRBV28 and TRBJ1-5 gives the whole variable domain DVKVTQSSRYLVKRTGEKVFLECVQDMDHENMFWYRQDPGLGLRLIYFSYDVKMKEKGDIPEGYSVSREKKERFSLILESASTNQTSMYLCASSLGRTGEMAPQHFGDGTRLSIL.

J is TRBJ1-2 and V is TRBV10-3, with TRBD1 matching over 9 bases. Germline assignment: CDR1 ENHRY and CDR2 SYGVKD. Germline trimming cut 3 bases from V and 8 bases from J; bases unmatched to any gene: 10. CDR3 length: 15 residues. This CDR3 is CAISDPGTGFEGYTF. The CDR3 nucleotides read TGTGCCATCAGTGACCCCGGGACAGGGTTTGAGGGCTACACCTTC.

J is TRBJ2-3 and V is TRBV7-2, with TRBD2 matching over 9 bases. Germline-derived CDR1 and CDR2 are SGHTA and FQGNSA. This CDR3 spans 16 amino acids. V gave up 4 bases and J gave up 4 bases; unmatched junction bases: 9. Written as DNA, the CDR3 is TGTGCCAGCAGCTCCCGTGCGGGGGGGGGCGCAGATACGCAGTATTTT. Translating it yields CASSSRAGGGADTQYF.

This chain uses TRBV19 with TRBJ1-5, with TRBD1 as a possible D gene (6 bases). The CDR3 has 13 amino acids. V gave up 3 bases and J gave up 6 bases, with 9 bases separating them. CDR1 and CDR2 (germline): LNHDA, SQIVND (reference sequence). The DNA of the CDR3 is TGTGCCAGTAGTATCCAGGGGCGTCAGCCCCAGCATTTT. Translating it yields CASSIQGRQPQHF.

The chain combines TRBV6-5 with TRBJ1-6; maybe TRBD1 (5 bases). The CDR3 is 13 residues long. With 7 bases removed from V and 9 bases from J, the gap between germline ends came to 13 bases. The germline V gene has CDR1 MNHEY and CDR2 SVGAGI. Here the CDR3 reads CASTLWRGSPLHF. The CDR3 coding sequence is TGTGCCAGCACCTTATGGAGGGGTTCACCCCTCCACTTT.

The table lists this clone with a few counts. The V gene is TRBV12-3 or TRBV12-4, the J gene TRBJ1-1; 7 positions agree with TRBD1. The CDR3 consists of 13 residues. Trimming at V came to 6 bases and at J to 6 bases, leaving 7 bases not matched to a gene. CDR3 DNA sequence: TGTGCCAGCAGCGTCGACAGGGAAGCTGAAGCTTTCTTT. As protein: CASSVDREAEAFF.

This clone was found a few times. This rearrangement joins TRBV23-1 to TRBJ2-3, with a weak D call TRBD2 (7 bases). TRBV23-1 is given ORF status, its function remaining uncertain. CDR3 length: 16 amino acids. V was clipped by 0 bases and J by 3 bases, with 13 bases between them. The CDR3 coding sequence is TGCGCCAGCAGTCAATCAGGGGAGGGGGGGACAGATACGCAGTATTTT. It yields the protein CASSQSGEGGTDTQYF.

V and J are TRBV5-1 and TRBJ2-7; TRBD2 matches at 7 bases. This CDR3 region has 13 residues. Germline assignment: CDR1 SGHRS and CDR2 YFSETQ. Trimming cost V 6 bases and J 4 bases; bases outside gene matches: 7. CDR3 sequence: CASTETSRYEQYF. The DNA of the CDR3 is TGCGCCAGCACCGAGACTAGCAGATACGAGCAGTACTTC.

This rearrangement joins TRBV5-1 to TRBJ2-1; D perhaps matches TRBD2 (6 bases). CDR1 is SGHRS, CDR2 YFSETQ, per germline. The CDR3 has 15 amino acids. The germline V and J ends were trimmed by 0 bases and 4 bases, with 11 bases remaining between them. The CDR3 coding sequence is TGCGCCAGCAGCTTGGCCCAGGGACTTTACAATGAGCAGTTCTTC. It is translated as CASSLAQGLYNEQFF.

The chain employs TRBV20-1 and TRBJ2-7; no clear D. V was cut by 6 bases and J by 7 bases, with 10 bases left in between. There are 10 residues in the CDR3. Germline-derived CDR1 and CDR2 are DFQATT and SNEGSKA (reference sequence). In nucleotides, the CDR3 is TGCAGTGCGAGCGACGGGGAGCAGTACTTC. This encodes CSASDGEQYF.

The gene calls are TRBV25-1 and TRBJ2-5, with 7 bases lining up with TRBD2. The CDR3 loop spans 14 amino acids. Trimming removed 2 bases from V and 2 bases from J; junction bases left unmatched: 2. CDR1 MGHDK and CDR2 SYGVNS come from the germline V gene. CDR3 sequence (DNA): TGTGCCAGCAGTGAAGTGGGGGGGCAAGAGACCCAGTACTTC. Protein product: CASSEVGGQETQYF.

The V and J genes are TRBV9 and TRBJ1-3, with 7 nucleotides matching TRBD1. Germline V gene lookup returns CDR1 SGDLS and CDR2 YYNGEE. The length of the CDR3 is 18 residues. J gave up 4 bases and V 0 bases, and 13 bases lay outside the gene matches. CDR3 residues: CASSVDPSRDRLGNTIYF. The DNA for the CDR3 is TGTGCCAGCAGCGTAGATCCCTCAAGGGACAGATTAGGAAACACCATATATTTT.

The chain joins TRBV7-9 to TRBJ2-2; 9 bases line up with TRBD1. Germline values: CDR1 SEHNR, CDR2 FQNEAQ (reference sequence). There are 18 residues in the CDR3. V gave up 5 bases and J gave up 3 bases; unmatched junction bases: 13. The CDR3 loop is CASSPGTGSPRYTGELFF. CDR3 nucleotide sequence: TGTGCCAGCAGCCCCGGGACAGGGAGCCCCAGGTACACCGGGGAGCTGTTTTTT.

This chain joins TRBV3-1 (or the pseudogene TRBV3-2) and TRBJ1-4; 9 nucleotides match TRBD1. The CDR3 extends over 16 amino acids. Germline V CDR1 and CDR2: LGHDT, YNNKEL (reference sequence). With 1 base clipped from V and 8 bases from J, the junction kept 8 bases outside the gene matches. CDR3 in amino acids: CASSQGYRGRGEKLFF. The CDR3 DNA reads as TGTGCCAGCAGCCAAGGTTACAGGGGGCGAGGGGAAAAACTGTTTTTT.

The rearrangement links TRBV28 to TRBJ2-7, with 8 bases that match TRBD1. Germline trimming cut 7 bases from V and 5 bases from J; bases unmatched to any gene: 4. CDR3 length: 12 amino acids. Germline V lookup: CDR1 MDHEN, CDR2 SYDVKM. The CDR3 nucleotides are TGTGCCAGCACCGACAGGGGCCACGAGCAGTACTTC. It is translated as CASTDRGHEQYF.

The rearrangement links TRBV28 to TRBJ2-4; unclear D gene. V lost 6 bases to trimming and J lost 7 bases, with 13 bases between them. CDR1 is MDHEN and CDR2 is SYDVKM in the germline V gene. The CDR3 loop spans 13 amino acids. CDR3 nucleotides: TGTGCCAGCAGCCCCCCCGTCGAGAACATTCAGTACTTC. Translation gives CASSPPVENIQYF.

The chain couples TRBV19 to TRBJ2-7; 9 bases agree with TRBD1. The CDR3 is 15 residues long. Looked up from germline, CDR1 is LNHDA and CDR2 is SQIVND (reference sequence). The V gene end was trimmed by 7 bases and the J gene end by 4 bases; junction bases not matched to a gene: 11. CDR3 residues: CASTPTGTGSYEQYF. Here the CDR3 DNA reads TGTGCCAGTACCCCAACCGGGACAGGGTCATACGAGCAGTACTTC.